Listed here are 11 T cell receptor beta chains from one sample, sequenced in a study of spatial heterogeneity in lung cancer. The antigens these receptors bind are not known. Findings and caveats of the study: One measure, the expanded intratumoral alpha and beta TCR count, tracked tumor mutation counts.

Indicated time point: sample taken at primary tumor resection. TCRdb independently ran MiXCR on the 5' RACE reads; one entry per CDR3 protein. The repertoire consists of about 100,000 distinct CDR3 sequences, with roughly 4.5% occurring once and the leading ten covering around 20%. Sequenced material: lung tumor tissue, taken at surgery. The receptors were sampled from a male donor with early-stage non-small cell lung cancer.

This clonotype was seen many times. The J gene is TRBJ1-2, the V gene TRBV20-1, with D perhaps TRBD1 (5 bases). Per the germline V gene, CDR1 is DFQATT and CDR2 is SNEGSKA (reference sequence). Trimming pared 2 bases from V and 6 bases from J, leaving 16 bases between. This CDR3 is 14 amino acids long. The CDR3 DNA sequence: TGCAGTGCTAGACCACAGTGGGGGGTTCATGGCTACACCTTC. As protein: CSARPQWGVHGYTF.

This clonotype was observed at least ten times. The chain carries TRBV20-1 and TRBJ1-3; possibly TRBD1 for D (5 bases). Germline CDR1 and CDR2: DFQATT and SNEGSKA (reference sequence). The CDR3 has 14 amino acids. V dropped 6 bases and J dropped 2 bases, with 14 bases sitting between them. The CDR3 nucleotides are TGCAGTGCCATGGGGGGGGGAACTGGAAACACCATATATTTT. Translated: CSAMGGGTGNTIYF.

At least ten counts were recorded for this clonotype. This sequence joins TRBV5-1 and TRBJ2-2; the match to TRBD2 covers 7 bases. CDR1 and CDR2 from the germline V gene are SGHRS and YFSETQ. With V trimmed by 0 bases and J by 0 bases, 8 bases remained unmatched. There are 18 residues in the CDR3. In nucleotides, the CDR3 is TGCGCCAGCAGCTTGGCCGTTTCGGGAGGCGCGAACACCGGGGAGCTGTTTTTT. Translation gives CASSLAVSGGANTGELFF.

The chain has TRBV20-1 and TRBJ2-3; D is possibly TRBD2 (5 bases). Per the germline V gene, CDR1 is DFQATT and CDR2 is SNEGSKA (reference sequence). The CDR3 has 14 amino acids. The germline V and J ends were trimmed by 5 bases and 0 bases, with 12 bases remaining between them. DNA of the CDR3: TGCAGTGCTCCCGGCGGCGGGAGCACAGATACGCAGTATTTT. Translated, it gives CSAPGGGSTDTQYF.

This clonotype has just a few counts. This chain links TRBV29-1 with TRBJ2-3; TRBD1 agrees at 12 bases. CDR1 is SQVTM and CDR2 is ANQGSEA in the germline V gene. CDR3 length: 14 residues. The ends lost 6 bases at V and 6 bases at J; junction bases unmatched: 7. The CDR3 spells CSVVPGTGGDTQYF. CDR3 in DNA: TGCAGCGTAGTTCCGGGGACAGGGGGCGATACGCAGTATTTT.

This clonotype was observed at least ten times. The chain couples TRBV20-1 to TRBJ1-2, with D possibly matching TRBD1 (5 bases). This CDR3 region has 15 residues. In germline, CDR1 is DFQATT, CDR2 SNEGSKA (reference sequence). Deletions cut 3 bases from V and 3 bases from J, with 17 bases between. The CDR3 region is CSARPGAQEDYGYTF. The CDR3 DNA reads TGCAGTGCTAGGCCCGGGGCCCAGGAGGACTATGGCTACACCTTC.

This clonotype occurred many times. This chain uses TRBV28 with TRBJ1-5; no definite D call. V was shortened by 1 base and J by 4 bases, with 5 bases between the two germline ends. Per germline, CDR1 MDHEN and CDR2 SYDVKM. The CDR3 has 13 residues. CDR3 in amino acids: CASSLLGNQPQHF. CDR3 nucleotides: TGTGCCAGCAGTTTATTGGGGAATCAGCCCCAGCATTTT.

A remark on this clonotype: This may arise from a read error, as a much more abundant clone is one base away. CDR3 residues: CTSRAGDIQYF. For the CDR3, the DNA is TGTACCAGCAGAGCCGGAGACATCCAGTACTTC. V and J are TRBV7-9 and TRBJ2-5; D is unresolved. Looked up from germline, CDR1 is SEHNR and CDR2 is FQNEAQ (reference sequence). The CDR3 loop spans 11 amino acids.

This clonotype has a count of ten or more. The chain employs TRBV10-1 and TRBJ2-1; D uncertain. CDR1 and CDR2 (germline): WNHNN, SYGVQD (reference sequence). This CDR3 has 16 amino acids. V was shortened by 2 bases and J by 0 bases, with 11 bases between the two germline ends. CDR3 in amino acids: CASSEIPASSYNEQFF. The CDR3 DNA follows: TGCGCCAGCAGTGAGATTCCTGCGAGCTCCTACAATGAGCAGTTCTTC.

The genes are TRBV2 and TRBJ2-7, with TRBD2 identical over 14 bases. Trimming cost V 6 bases and J 2 bases; bases outside gene matches: 3. The CDR3 has 15 residues. Per the germline V gene, CDR1 is SNHLY and CDR2 is FYNNEI. The CDR3 nucleotides are TGTGCCAGCAGGGGGGGACTAGCGGGAGCCTACGAGCAGTACTTC. Its translation: CASRGGLAGAYEQYF.

In its sample, this clonotype was seen many times. The chain links TRBV29-1 to TRBJ1-1; 8 bases are a match to TRBD1. CDR1 and CDR2 from the germline V gene are SQVTM and ANQGSEA. The CDR3 spans 11 residues. V lost 6 bases and J lost 11; bases outside the gene matches: 8. CDR3 sequence (DNA): TGCAGCGTGGGAGGACAGGGAGTGGCTTTCTTT. Its protein product is CSVGGQGVAFF. Complete variable domain (other parts from reference TRBV29-1 and TRBJ1-1): SAVISQKPSRDICQRGTSLTIQCQVDSQVTMMFWYRQQPGQSLTLIATANQGSEATYESGFVIDKFPISRPNLTFSTLTVSNMSPEDSSIYLCSVGGQGVAFFGQGTRLTVV.